This TCR beta chain was retrieved from a study of cytomegalovirus exposure and HLA in healthy donors. Study-level background: Of several hundred genotyped donors, about 80% clustered with self-reported Caucasian donors.

This clone has a single count. Its antigen is undetermined. A multiplex PCR was run with 60 Vbeta primers and 13 Jbeta primers. Produced via immunoSEQ multiplex PCR; TCRdb's table is partial and in-frame only. Altogether 140,000 or so clones are present, 84% being singletons, with the ten largest covering roughly 2.5%. Notes on the study in general: Some V segments, TRBV6-2 and TRBV6-3 among them, were indistinguishable and were therefore excluded. Most of the TCR beta V segments (in an earlier analysis) were productive either about 87% or about 30% of the time. HLA alleles showed associations with about 17,000 TCR beta sequences in a later analysis, at a 0.05 false discovery rate.

Trimming pared 0 bases from V and 9 bases from J, leaving 20 bases between. The CDR3 is 15 residues long. Germline CDR1 reads GTSNPN; CDR2 reads SVGIG (reference sequence). The clonotype originates from a boy under 10 years old in good health and CMV-seronegative. Material for sequencing was PBMCs. The chain is built from TRBV30 and TRBJ1-2; the D gene is possibly TRBD1 (6 bases). The DNA of the CDR3 is TGTGCCTGGAGTGTACCGGGGGGGCAGAAGTATCGCTACACCTTC. It codes for CAWSVPGGQKYRYTF. Together with reference TRBV30 and TRBJ1-2, the CDR3 gives the full variable domain: SQTIHQWPATLVQPVGSPLSLECTVEGTSNPNLYWYRQAAGRGLQLLFYSVGIGQISSEVPQNLSASRPQDRQFILSSKKLLLSDSGFYLCAWSVPGGQKYRYTFGSGTRLTVV.